Shown below are 28 T cell receptor beta chains from a single sample sequenced in a study of siplizumab effects on memory and regulatory T cells. This table comes from immunoSEQ multiplex PCR, and its TCRdb copy is limited to in-frame clones, with some not included. The profile shows 75,000 to 100,000 clones, about 93% of them singletons. The source material was non-Treg CD4+ T cells sorted from blood. The receptor set was obtained from a human donor in good health.

The chain links TRBV4-3 to TRBJ2-2; tentatively, D is TRBD1 (6 bases). The V gene's germline CDR1 is LGHNA and CDR2 YSLEER. V was pared by 0 bases and J by 7 bases, with 18 bases between. CDR3 length equals 17 residues. The CDR3 bases are TGCGCCAGCAGCCAAGATGGGGACACTCCATTCGGCGGGGAGCTGTTTTTT. As protein: CASSQDGDTPFGGELFF.

The V call is TRBV10-3, the J call TRBJ2-1; perhaps TRBD2 as D (6 bases). V lost 4 bases, J lost 6 bases, and 10 bases lay in between. The CDR3 length is 13 residues. Germline V gives CDR1 ENHRY, CDR2 SYGVKD. The CDR3 is CAISVSGGNEQFF. CDR3 coding DNA: TGTGCCATCAGTGTTTCCGGGGGCAATGAGCAGTTCTTC.

This sequence joins TRBV7-2 and TRBJ1-2; D possibly corresponds to TRBD1 (6 bases). The CDR3 loop spans 15 amino acids. V was shortened by 1 base and J by 3 bases, with 12 bases between the two germline ends. From germline, CDR1 is SGHTA and CDR2 FQGNSA. CDR3 DNA: TGTGCCAGCAGCTTAGTGTCCAGGGGTGACTATGGCTACACCTTC. It codes for CASSLVSRGDYGYTF. Complete variable domain (other parts from reference TRBV7-2 and TRBJ1-2): GAGVSQSPSNKVTEKGKDVELRCDPISGHTALYWYRQSLGQGLEFLIYFQGNSAPDKSGLPSDRFSAERTGGSVSTLTIQRTQQEDSAVYLCASSLVSRGDYGYTFGSGTRLTVV.

This chain joins TRBV14 and TRBJ1-1; TRBD1 aligns across 10 bases. Germline trimming cut 2 bases from V and 5 bases from J; bases unmatched to any gene: 5. The CDR3 totals 15 residues. Germline-derived CDR1 and CDR2 are SGHDN and FVKESK. The DNA for the CDR3 is TGTGCCAGCAGCCAACCGGGACAGGGGACAACTGAAGCTTTCTTT. Encoded protein: CASSQPGQGTTEAFF.

The chain links TRBV5-1 to TRBJ1-1, with D unclear. The CDR3 contains 14 residues. Germline CDR1 SGHRS, CDR2 YFSETQ. V was cut by 2 bases and J by 5 bases, with 13 bases left in between. DNA for the CDR3: TGCGCCAGCAGCTTAGTATCCGGGAGGACTGAAGCTTTCTTT. It specifies CASSLVSGRTEAFF.

This chain links TRBV27 with TRBJ2-2; 8 nucleotides line up with TRBD1. The V and J ends lost 5 bases and 1 base, in that order; junction bases with no gene match: 12. This CDR3 has 18 residues. CDR1 and CDR2 (germline): MNHEY, SMNVEV (reference sequence). The DNA for the CDR3 is TGTGCCAGCAGTATCTCTTCAACCGGGACAGGGAACACCGGGGAGCTGTTTTTT. It is translated as CASSISSTGTGNTGELFF.

CDR3 bases: TGTGCCAGCAGTTTGTGGAAGGGTACCCACGCCCTCACAGATACGCAGTATTTT. It codes for CASSLWKGTHALTDTQYF. The chain uses TRBV27 and TRBJ2-3, with D uncertain. From germline, CDR1 is MNHEY and CDR2 SMNVEV (reference sequence). The CDR3 spans 18 residues. Trimming pared 3 bases from V and 2 bases from J, leaving 21 bases between.

The chain recombines TRBV14 with TRBJ2-7, with TRBD2 matching 9 bases. The CDR3 length is 14 residues. Germline CDR1 and CDR2: SGHDN and FVKESK. Germline trimming cut 4 bases from V and 6 bases from J; bases unmatched to any gene: 7. In nucleotides, the CDR3 is TGTGCCAGCAGCCGCGGGAGGGCCCTCGGCGAGCAGTACTTC. It specifies CASSRGRALGEQYF.

The chain uses TRBV11-2 and TRBJ2-3, with D perhaps given as TRBD1 or TRBD2 (5 bases each). CDR1 and CDR2 from the germline V gene are SGHAT and FQNNGV. The CDR3 is 17 amino acids. The germline V and J ends were trimmed by 0 bases and 3 bases, with 16 bases remaining between them. CDR3 sequence reads: CASSLEGVGRGTDTQYF. The CDR3 coding sequence is TGTGCCAGCAGCTTAGAGGGGGTCGGAAGGGGTACAGATACGCAGTATTTT.

V is TRBV6-5 and J is TRBJ2-1; 7 bases line up with TRBD2. This CDR3 is built from 12 residues. Germline CDR1 MNHEY, CDR2 SVGAGI. Losses at the gene ends were 6 bases for V and 10 bases for J; bases not matched to a gene: 6. CDR3 in amino acids: CASRTTSAEQFF. In nucleotides, the CDR3 is TGTGCCAGCAGAACAACTAGCGCGGAGCAGTTCTTC.

This clone occurred once. This chain links TRBV19 with TRBJ1-5; D is uncertain. CDR1 and CDR2 (germline): LNHDA, SQIVND (reference sequence). V was clipped by 6 bases and J by 0 bases, with 18 bases between them. The CDR3 sequence is 17 residues long. This CDR3 is CASSRRRAGNSNQPQHF. The CDR3 DNA reads TGTGCCAGTAGCCGACGCCGGGCGGGCAATAGCAATCAGCCCCAGCATTTT.

The chain carries TRBV6-6 and TRBJ2-2; 9 positions agree with TRBD1. The J segment lost 5 bases and the V segment lost 10 bases, leaving 11 bases of the junction unmatched. This CDR3 spans 15 amino acids. Per the germline V gene, CDR1 is MNHNY and CDR2 is SVGAGI (reference sequence). CDR3 bases: TGTGCCACCGAAGACAGGGGGATTGGAACCGGGGAGCTGTTTTTT. Translating it yields CATEDRGIGTGELFF.

The chain recombines TRBV7-8 with TRBJ2-5; weak D call: TRBD1 (5 bases). The CDR3 length is 14 residues. Trimming took 5 bases from V and 7 from J, leaving 17 bases between them. CDR1 is SGHVS, CDR2 FQNEAQ, per germline. The CDR3: CASSRGSLSVTQYF. Here the CDR3 DNA reads TGTGCCAGCAGCAGGGGTTCTTTATCAGTGACCCAGTACTTC.

This rearrangement joins TRBV30 to TRBJ1-1, with no clear D. The germline V gene has CDR1 GTSNPN and CDR2 SVGIG (reference sequence). The CDR3 sequence is 13 residues long. V lost 4 bases to trimming and J lost 2 bases, with 11 bases between them. The CDR3 reads CAWIEERNTEAFF. CDR3 DNA sequence: TGTGCCTGGATAGAGGAGAGAAACACTGAAGCTTTCTTT.

V gene TRBV4-1 combines with J gene TRBJ2-1; D is perhaps TRBD1 (6 bases). The CDR3 has 19 residues. Germline lookup yields CDR1 MGHRA and CDR2 YSYEKL. V dropped 1 base and J dropped 10 bases, with 29 bases sitting between them. CDR3 residues: CASSQGPKGPRAGTFEQFF. The CDR3 DNA is TGCGCCAGCAGCCAAGGTCCGAAGGGACCCAGGGCAGGGACATTCGAGCAGTTCTTC.

The rearrangement uses TRBV2 and TRBJ1-2; no clear D. Trimming removed 5 bases at V and 8 bases at J, with 6 bases between. CDR1 is SNHLY and CDR2 is FYNNEI in the germline V gene. CDR3 length equals 10 residues. CDR3 loop: CASSSEGYTF. In DNA, the CDR3 is TGTGCCAGCAGTTCAGAAGGCTACACCTTC.

The V call is TRBV6-5, the J call TRBJ2-7; TRBD2 agrees at 10 bases. This CDR3 contains 15 residues. Germline V CDR1 and CDR2: MNHEY, SVGAGI. The trim removed 5 bases at V and 4 bases at J, leaving 8 bases unmatched. CDR3 nucleotide sequence: TGTGCCAGCAGTCCAAATAGCGGGGGGCTTTACGAGCAGTACTTC. Residues: CASSPNSGGLYEQYF.

The chain is built from TRBV2 and TRBJ2-7; D not certain. The CDR3 has 16 amino acids. Germline V gene data show CDR1 as SNHLY and CDR2 as FYNNEI. V lost 2 bases to trimming and J lost 2 bases, with 16 bases between them. Here the CDR3 DNA reads TGTGCCAGCAGTGAACCTGGGGTCTTCCATACCTACGAGCAGTACTTC. Translated: CASSEPGVFHTYEQYF.

The rearrangement joins TRBV11-3 to TRBJ2-3; 8 nucleotides match TRBD2. Germline V gives CDR1 SGHNT, CDR2 YENEEA. The CDR3 is made up of 15 amino acids. Germline trimming cut 5 bases from V and 6 bases from J; bases unmatched to any gene: 10. CDR3 loop: CASSLSGLAHDTQYF. CDR3 in DNA: TGTGCCAGCAGCCTAAGCGGACTAGCCCATGATACGCAGTATTTT.

As to this clone: One end of the junction fails to match germline, which may point to a read error. The CDR3 nucleotides are TGTGCCAGCAGCCGGGACAGCTCCTCCGAGCAGTACTTC. Translated: CASSRDSSSEQYF. This sequence joins TRBV7-9 and TRBJ2-7; 7 nucleotides align to TRBD1. The germline CDR1 and CDR2 sequences are SEHNR and FQNEAQ (reference sequence). The CDR3 is made up of 13 amino acids.

The gene calls are TRBV29-1 and TRBJ1-3; TRBD1 agrees at 11 bases. The CDR3 spans 16 residues. V trimming: 6 bases; J trimming: 3 bases; junction bases outside the gene matches: 10. Germline V lookup: CDR1 SQVTM, CDR2 ANQGSEA. As DNA, the CDR3 is TGCAGCGTATCATTTTGGACAGGGGGCGATGGAAACACCATATATTTT. Protein: CSVSFWTGGDGNTIYF.

V and J are TRBV6-5 and TRBJ2-5; D may correspond to TRBD1 or TRBD2 (5 bases each). Trimming took off 5 bases at V and 5 bases at J, with 18 bases between the two ends. CDR3 length equals 15 residues. Germline V lookup: CDR1 MNHEY, CDR2 SVGAGI. The CDR3 region is CASSRDRKIAETQYF. The CDR3 DNA sequence: TGTGCCAGCAGTCGGGACCGCAAAATCGCCGAGACCCAGTACTTC.

J is TRBJ2-5 and V is TRBV5-4, with 8 bases lining up with TRBD2. Germline lookup yields CDR1 SGHNT and CDR2 YYREEE (reference sequence). The CDR3 sequence is 17 residues long. With V trimmed by 3 bases and J by 1 base, 11 bases remained unmatched. Here the CDR3 reads CASSSRAASGPQETQYF. CDR3 nucleotide sequence: TGTGCCAGCAGCTCAAGGGCGGCTAGCGGGCCCCAAGAGACCCAGTACTTC.

The CDR3 loop reads CAWSFPQSYEQYF. The CDR3 DNA is TGTGCCTGGAGTTTTCCCCAATCCTACGAGCAGTACTTC. The V and J genes are TRBV30 and TRBJ2-7; D gene uncertain. Germline V gene sequence: CDR1 GTSNPN, CDR2 SVGIG (reference sequence). This CDR3 has 13 residues. The V and J ends lost 2 bases and 1 base respectively, with 9 bases between them.

The V gene is TRBV5-6, the J gene TRBJ1-3; TRBD1 might be the D (6 bases). V was pared by 4 bases and J by 4 bases, with 15 bases between. CDR1 is SGHDT and CDR2 is YYEEEE in the germline V gene. The length of the CDR3 is 15 residues. In DNA, the CDR3 is TGTGCCAGCAGCGGCATGGCGGGGGGCGGAAACACCATATATTTT. Protein product: CASSGMAGGGNTIYF. The full variable domain, rest sourced from reference TRBV5-6 and TRBJ1-3, is DAGVTQSPTHLIKTRGQQVTLRCSPKSGHDTVSWYQQALGQGPQFIFQYYEEEERQRGNFPDRFSGHQFPNYSSELNVNALLLGDSALYLCASSGMAGGGNTIYFGEGSWLTVV.

V is TRBV28 and J is TRBJ2-1; D gene uncertain. Germline CDR1 MDHEN, CDR2 SYDVKM. V dropped 3 bases and J dropped 8 bases, with 11 bases sitting between them. The CDR3 is 13 amino acids. The CDR3 is CASSFLFGDEQFF. CDR3 DNA sequence: TGTGCCAGCAGTTTTTTGTTTGGGGATGAGCAGTTCTTC. The whole variable domain, filled in from reference TRBV28 and TRBJ2-1, reads DVKVTQSSRYLVKRTGEKVFLECVQDMDHENMFWYRQDPGLGLRLIYFSYDVKMKEKGDIPEGYSVSREKKERFSLILESASTNQTSMYLCASSFLFGDEQFFGPGTRLTVL.

About this clone: Other DNA sequences within the sample encode an identical CDR3. This rearrangement joins TRBV30 to TRBJ1-5, with D possibly matching TRBD1 (6 bases). The CDR3 consists of 13 residues. Looked up from germline, CDR1 is GTSNPN and CDR2 is SVGIG (reference sequence). V was shortened by 5 bases and J by 6 bases, with 14 bases between the two germline ends. The CDR3 DNA reads as TGTGCCTGGGGAAGAGGGGGGGGTCAGCCCCAGCATTTT. Amino acid sequence: CAWGRGGGQPQHF.

The gene calls are TRBV13 and TRBJ2-5; no definite D call. The J call may be wrong; the DNA end is better matched by TRBJ2-7. Germline assignment: CDR1 PRHDT and CDR2 FYEKMQ (reference sequence). This CDR3 has 15 amino acids. CDR3 sequence (DNA): TGTGCCAGCAGCTTAGTCGCAGGTTCTAGGTACGAGCAGTACTTC. Residues: CASSLVAGSRYEQYF.